This T cell receptor (beta chain) appears in the sequencing data of a study of beta chain features in type 1 diabetes. Across the study: Examined across all samples were about 110 million sorted cells. Study observations and caveats: Since sequencing was performed on cDNA, cells with high TCR expression could be over-represented. Across patients, naive, central memory and Treg TCRB repertoires exhibited apparently greater similarity than was observed across healthy donors. Shorter TCRB CDR3s, moderately but significantly so, were found in Type 1 diabetes patients in all four CD4+ subsets.

TCRB transcripts that were expressed got sequenced, as all of the isolated RNA had been reverse transcribed. Measured with immunoSEQ multiplex PCR; TCRdb has only the in-frame clones, and not every one. This sample carries roughly 220,000 clones, around 16% of them seen once, and the ten largest clones take 0.07% to 0.095%. This clone was seen a handful of times. What it recognizes is unknown. The germline V gene has CDR1 SGHRS and CDR2 YFSETQ. V lost 5 bases, J lost 4 bases, and 7 bases stayed unmatched. The CDR3 length is 14 residues. Each of the CD4+ naive, central memory, regulatory and stem cell-like memory populations was sorted via CD45RO/CCR7/CD25/CD127/CD95/CD27.

This chain links TRBV5-1 with TRBJ2-7; 9 bases are shared with TRBD1. The receptor was derived from a man aged 25-45 years with type 1 diabetes. Sequencing used naive CD4+ T cells from blood. CDR3 sequence: CASSRTGDSYEQYF. The CDR3 DNA is TGCGCCAGCAGTCGGACAGGGGATTCGTACGAGCAGTACTTC.